This T cell receptor beta chain was sequenced in a study of shared clonotypes between healthy human individuals. Across the whole study: Plates per donor: three CD4 naive, three CD4 memory, two CD8 naive, one CD8 memory. General study points: Only blood underwent sampling, and tissue repertoires likely differ.

A remark on this clone: Its specificity is not known.

The protocol was immunoSEQ multiplex PCR, while the TCRdb copy is restricted to in-frame clones and leaves out a portion. This table has around 2.5 million clones, over 85% appearing once. The V gene end was trimmed by 0 bases and the J gene end by 2 bases; junction bases not matched to a gene: 1. CDR1 SGHDT and CDR2 YYEEEE come from the germline V gene. This CDR3 has 14 amino acids. The receptor comes from a man aged 18 to 35 in good health. Some clones in this sample may be carry-over from other donors' samples. Input material: naive CD4+ T cells from PBMCs. The subset is: CD45RA+ positively selected. The chain has TRBV5-6 and TRBJ2-5; the match to TRBD1 covers 7 bases. The CDR3 is CASSLARGQETQYF. The DNA of the CDR3 is TGTGCCAGCAGCTTGGCCAGGGGGCAAGAGACCCAGTACTTC.